The clone carrying this T cell receptor beta chain showed up just a few times. Then a second PCR, running about 7 to 11 cycles, was carried out with a sample-barcoded 5' primer and a J-beta primer mix. TCRdb re-analysed the 5' RACE reads in MiXCR, keeping a single row per CDR3 protein. The top ten clones hold roughly 3.5% of a sample with some 760,000 distinct CDR3 sequences, 25% of them seen once. CDR1 and CDR2 from the germline V gene are SGHRS and YFSETQ. V lost 4 bases and J 7 bases, leaving 9 bases between the germline ends. This CDR3 is 12 amino acids long. The data were taken from a study of blood T cells in healthy people across ages. The same data also contributed to another study, on T cells of mothers and their children. That study adds: cDNA was synthesized from all extracted RNA at roughly 1.6 ug per reaction. Sample barcodes and 2-4 random nucleotides were added by the M1S primer of the second PCR.

The TCR originated in a boy aged 5-17 years in good health. This rearrangement joins TRBV5-1 to TRBJ2-1; D not certain. Sequenced sample: blood. CDR3 bases: TGCGCCAGCAGCCTACAACAGAATGAGCAGTTCTTC. Protein: CASSLQQNEQFF.